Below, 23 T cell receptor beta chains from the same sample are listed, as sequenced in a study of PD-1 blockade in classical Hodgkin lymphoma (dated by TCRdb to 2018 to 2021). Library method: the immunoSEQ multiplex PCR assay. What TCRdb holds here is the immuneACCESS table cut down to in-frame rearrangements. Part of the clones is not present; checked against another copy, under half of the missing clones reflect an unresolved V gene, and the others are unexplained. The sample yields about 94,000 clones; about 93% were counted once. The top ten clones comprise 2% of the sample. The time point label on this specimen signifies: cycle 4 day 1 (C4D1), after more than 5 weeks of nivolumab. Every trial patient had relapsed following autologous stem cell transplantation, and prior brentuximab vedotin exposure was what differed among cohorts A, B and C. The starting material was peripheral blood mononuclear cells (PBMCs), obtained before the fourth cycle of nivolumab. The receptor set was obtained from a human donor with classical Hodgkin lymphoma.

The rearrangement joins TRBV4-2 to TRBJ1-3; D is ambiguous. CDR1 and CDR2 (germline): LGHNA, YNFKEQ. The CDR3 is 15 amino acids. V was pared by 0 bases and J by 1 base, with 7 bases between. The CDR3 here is CASSQEQLSGNTIYF. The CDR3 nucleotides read TGTGCCAGCAGCCAAGAACAGCTTTCTGGAAACACCATATATTTT.

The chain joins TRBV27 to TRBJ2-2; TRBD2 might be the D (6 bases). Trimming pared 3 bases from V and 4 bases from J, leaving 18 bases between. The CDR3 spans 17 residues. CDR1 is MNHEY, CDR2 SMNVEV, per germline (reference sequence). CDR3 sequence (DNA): TGTGCCAGCAGTTTCCTACACACGGGGGTCGGCACCGGGGAGCTGTTTTTT. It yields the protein CASSFLHTGVGTGELFF.

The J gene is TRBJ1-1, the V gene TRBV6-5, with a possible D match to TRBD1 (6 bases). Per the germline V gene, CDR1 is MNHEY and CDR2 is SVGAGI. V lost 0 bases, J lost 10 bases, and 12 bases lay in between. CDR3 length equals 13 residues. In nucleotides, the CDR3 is TGTGCCAGCAGTTACTCGACAGGCCTGGGAGCTTTCTTT. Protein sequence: CASSYSTGLGAFF.

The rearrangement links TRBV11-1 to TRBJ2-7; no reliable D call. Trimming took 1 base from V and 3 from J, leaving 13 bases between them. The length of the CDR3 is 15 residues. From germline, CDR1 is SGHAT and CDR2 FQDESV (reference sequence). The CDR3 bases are TGTGCCAGCAGCTTAGGAGTAGGACCGGGCTACGAGCAGTACTTC. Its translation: CASSLGVGPGYEQYF.

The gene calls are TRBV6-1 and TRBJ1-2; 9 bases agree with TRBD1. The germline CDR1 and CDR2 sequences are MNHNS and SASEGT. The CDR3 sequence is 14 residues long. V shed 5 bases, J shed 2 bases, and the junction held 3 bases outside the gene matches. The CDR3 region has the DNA TGTGCCAGCAGTTCTACAGGGGGCAACTATGGCTACACCTTC. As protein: CASSSTGGNYGYTF.

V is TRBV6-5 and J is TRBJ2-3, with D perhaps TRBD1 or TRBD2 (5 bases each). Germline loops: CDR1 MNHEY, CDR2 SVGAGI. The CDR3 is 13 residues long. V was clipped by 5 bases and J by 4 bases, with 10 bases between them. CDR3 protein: CASSTGDADTQYF. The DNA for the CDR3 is TGTGCCAGCAGTACCGGGGACGCAGATACGCAGTATTTT.

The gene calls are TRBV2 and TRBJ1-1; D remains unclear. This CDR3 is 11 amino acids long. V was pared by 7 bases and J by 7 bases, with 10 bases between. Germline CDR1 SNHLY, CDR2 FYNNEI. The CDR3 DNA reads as TGTGCCAGCATTCCTGGGTTTGAAGCTTTCTTT. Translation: CASIPGFEAFF.

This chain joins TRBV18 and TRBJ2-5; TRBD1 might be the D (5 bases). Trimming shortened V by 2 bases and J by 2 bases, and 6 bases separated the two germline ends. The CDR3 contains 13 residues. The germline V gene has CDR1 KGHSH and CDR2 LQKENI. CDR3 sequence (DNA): TGTGCCAGCTCACCATGGACACAAGAGACCCAGTACTTC. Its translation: CASSPWTQETQYF. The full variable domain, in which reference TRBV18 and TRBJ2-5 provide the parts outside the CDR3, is NAGVMQNPRHLVRRRGQEARLRCSPMKGHSHVYWYRQLPEEGLKFMVYLQKENIIDESGMPKERFSAEFPKEGPSILRIQQVVRGDSAAYFCASSPWTQETQYFGPGTRLLVL.

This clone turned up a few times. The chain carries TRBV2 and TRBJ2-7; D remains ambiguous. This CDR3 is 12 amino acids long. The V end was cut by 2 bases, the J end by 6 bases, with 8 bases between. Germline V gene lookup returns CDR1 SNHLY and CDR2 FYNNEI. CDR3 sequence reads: CASSENYLEQYF. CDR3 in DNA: TGTGCCAGCAGTGAAAATTATCTCGAGCAGTACTTC.

CDR3 in amino acids: CASSPPGTGKEGGYTF. DNA for the CDR3: TGTGCCAGCAGCCCCCCCGGGACAGGGAAGGAAGGAGGCTACACCTTC. The chain employs TRBV5-5 and TRBJ1-2; 9 nucleotides match TRBD1. Germline V gene lookup returns CDR1 SGHKS and CDR2 YYEKEE (reference sequence). The CDR3 has 16 amino acids. Germline trimming cut 4 bases from V and 8 bases from J; bases unmatched to any gene: 15.

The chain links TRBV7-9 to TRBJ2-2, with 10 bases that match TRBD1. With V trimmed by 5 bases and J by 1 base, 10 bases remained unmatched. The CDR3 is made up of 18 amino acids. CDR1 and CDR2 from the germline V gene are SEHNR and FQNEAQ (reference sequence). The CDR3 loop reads CASSPMTGGRMNTGELFF. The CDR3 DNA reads TGTGCCAGCAGCCCCATGACAGGGGGCCGGATGAACACCGGGGAGCTGTTTTTT. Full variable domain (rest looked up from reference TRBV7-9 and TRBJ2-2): DTGVSQNPRHKITKRGQNVTFRCDPISEHNRLYWYRQTLGQGPEFLTYFQNEAQLEKSRLLSDRFSAERPKGSFSTLEIQRTEQGDSAMYLCASSPMTGGRMNTGELFFGEGSRLTVL.

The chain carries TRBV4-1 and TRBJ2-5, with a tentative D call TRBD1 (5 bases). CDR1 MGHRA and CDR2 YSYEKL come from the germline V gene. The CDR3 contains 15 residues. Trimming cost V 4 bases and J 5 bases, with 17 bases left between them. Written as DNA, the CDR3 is TGCGCCAGCAGCCTTAGGCAGGGTCTATTGGAGACCCAGTACTTC. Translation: CASSLRQGLLETQYF.

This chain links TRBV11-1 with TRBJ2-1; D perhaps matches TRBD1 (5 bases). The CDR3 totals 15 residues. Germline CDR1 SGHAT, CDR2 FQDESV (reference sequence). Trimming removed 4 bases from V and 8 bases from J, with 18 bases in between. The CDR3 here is CASSSFTQGFDEQFF. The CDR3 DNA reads TGTGCCAGCAGCTCGTTTACCCAGGGTTTCGATGAGCAGTTCTTC.

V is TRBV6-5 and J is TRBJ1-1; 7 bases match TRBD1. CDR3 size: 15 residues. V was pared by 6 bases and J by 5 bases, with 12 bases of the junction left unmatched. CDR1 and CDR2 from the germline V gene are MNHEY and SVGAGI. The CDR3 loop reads CASRVLQGWETEAFF. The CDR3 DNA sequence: TGTGCCAGCAGGGTGTTACAGGGGTGGGAAACTGAAGCTTTCTTT.

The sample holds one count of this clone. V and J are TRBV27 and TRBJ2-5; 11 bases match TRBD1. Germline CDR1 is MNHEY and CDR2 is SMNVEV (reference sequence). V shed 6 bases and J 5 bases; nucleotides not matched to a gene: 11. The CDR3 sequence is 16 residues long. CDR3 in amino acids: CASRGPRTGGVETQYF. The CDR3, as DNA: TGTGCCAGCAGGGGACCGAGGACAGGGGGCGTGGAGACCCAGTACTTC.

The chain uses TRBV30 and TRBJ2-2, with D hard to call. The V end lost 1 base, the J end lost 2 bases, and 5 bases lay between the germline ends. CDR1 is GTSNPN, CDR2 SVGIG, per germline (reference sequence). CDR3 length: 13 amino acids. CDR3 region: CAWSGFNTGELFF. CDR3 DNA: TGTGCCTGGAGTGGGTTCAACACCGGGGAGCTGTTTTTT.

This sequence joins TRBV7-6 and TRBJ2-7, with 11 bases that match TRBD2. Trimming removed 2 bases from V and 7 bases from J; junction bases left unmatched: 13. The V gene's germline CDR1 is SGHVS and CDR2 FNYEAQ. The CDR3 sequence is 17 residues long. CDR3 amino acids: CASSLSLAGGLSGEQYF. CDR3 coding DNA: TGTGCCAGCAGCTTAAGCCTAGCGGGAGGCCTCTCCGGGGAGCAGTACTTC.

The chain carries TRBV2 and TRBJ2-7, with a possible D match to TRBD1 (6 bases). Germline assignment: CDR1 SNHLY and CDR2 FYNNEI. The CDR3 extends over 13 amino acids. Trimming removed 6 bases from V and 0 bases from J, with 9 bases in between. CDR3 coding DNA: TGTGCCAGCAGACAGGGCCTCTCCTACGAGCAGTACTTC. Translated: CASRQGLSYEQYF.

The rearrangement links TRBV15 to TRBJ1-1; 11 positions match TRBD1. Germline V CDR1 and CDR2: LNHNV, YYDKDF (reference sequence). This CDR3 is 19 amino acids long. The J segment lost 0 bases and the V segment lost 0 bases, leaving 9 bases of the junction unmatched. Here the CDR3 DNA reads TGTGCCACCAGCAGAGATCCCGGACAGGGGGCTCCACTGAACACTGAAGCTTTCTTT. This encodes CATSRDPGQGAPLNTEAFF.

The CDR3 DNA reads as TGTGCCAGCAGCTTGGCAAGCTTGGTAAACGATGAGCAGTTCTTC. Protein sequence: CASSLASLVNDEQFF. This chain links TRBV5-5 with TRBJ2-1; D call uncertain. V was shortened by 0 bases and J by 8 bases, with 15 bases between the two germline ends. The CDR3 runs 15 residues. CDR1 SGHKS and CDR2 YYEKEE come from the germline V gene (reference sequence).

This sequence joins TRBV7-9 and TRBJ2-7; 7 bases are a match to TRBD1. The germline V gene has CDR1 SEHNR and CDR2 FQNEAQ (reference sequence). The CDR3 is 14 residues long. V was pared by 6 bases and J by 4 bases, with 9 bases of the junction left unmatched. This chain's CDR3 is CASSLQGPLYEQYF. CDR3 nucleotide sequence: TGTGCCAGCAGTTTACAGGGGCCCTTATACGAGCAGTACTTC.

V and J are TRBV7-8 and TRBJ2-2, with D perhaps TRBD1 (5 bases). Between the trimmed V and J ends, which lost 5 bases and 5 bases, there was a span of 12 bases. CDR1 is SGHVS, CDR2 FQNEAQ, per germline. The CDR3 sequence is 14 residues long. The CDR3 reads CASSAGSETGELFF. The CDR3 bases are TGTGCCAGCAGCGCAGGGTCGGAGACCGGGGAGCTGTTTTTT.

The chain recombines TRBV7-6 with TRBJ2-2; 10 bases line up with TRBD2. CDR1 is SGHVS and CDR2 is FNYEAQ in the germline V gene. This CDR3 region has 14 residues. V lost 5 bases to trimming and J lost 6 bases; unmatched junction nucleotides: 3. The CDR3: CASSALAGAGELFF. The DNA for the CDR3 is TGTGCCAGCAGCGCGCTAGCGGGGGCCGGGGAGCTGTTTTTT.